The clone carrying this T cell receptor beta chain was recorded once. The data are from a study of T cell responses to AZD1222 COVID-19 vaccine. This CDR3 comprises 14 residues. J gave up 0 bases and V 5 bases, and 3 bases lay outside the gene matches. From germline, CDR1 is SEHNR and CDR2 FQNEAQ (reference sequence). The protocol was immunoSEQ multiplex PCR, while the TCRdb copy is restricted to in-frame clones and leaves out a portion. The table records some 160,000 clones, roughly 91% of them present only once. The chain employs TRBV7-9 and TRBJ1-1, with 7 bases identical to TRBD1. The sequence came from an adult who received the AZD1222 COVID-19 vaccine. Here the sequenced sample was peripheral blood, taken 28 days after the second AZD1222 dose. The CDR3 spells CASSPGQMNTEAFF. The DNA of the CDR3 is TGTGCCAGCAGCCCGGGACAGATGAACACTGAAGCTTTCTTT. Variable domain in full (rest from reference TRBV7-9 and TRBJ1-1): DTGVSQNPRHKITKRGQNVTFRCDPISEHNRLYWYRQTLGQGPEFLTYFQNEAQLEKSRLLSDRFSAERPKGSFSTLEIQRTEQGDSAMYLCASSPGQMNTEAFFGQGTRLTVV.